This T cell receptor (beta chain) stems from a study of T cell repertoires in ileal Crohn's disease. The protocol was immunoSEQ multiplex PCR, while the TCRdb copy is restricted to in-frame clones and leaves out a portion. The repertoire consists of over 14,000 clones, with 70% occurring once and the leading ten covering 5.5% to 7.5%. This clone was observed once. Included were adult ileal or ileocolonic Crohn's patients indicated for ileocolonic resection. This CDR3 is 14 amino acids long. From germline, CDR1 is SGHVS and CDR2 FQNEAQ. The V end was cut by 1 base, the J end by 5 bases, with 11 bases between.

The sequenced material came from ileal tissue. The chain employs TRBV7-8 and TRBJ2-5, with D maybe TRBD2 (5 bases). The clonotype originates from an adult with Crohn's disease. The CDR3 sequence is CASSLVPRGETQYF. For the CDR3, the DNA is TGTGCCAGCAGCTTAGTTCCCCGCGGGGAGACCCAGTACTTC.